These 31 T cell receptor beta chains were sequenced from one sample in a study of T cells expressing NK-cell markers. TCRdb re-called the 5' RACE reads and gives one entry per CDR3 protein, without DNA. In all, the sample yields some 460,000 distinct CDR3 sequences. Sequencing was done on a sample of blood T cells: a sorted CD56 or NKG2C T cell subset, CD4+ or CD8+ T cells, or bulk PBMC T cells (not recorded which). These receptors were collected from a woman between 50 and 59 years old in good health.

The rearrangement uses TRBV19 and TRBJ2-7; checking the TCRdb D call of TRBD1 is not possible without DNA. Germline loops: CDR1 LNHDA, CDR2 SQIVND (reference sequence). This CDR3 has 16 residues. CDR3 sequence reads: CASAPLPGQGPYEQYF.

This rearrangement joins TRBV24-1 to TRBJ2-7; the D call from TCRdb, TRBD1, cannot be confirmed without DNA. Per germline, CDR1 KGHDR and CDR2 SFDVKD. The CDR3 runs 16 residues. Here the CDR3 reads CATSAEPGTGSLEQYF.

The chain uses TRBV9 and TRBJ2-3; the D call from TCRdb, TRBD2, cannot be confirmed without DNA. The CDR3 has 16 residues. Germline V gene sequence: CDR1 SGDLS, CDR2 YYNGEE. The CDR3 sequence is CASSSLGSLSTDTQYF.

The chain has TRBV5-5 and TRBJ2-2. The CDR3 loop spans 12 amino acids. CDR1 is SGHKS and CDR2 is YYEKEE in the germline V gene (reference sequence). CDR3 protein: CASSWITGELFF.

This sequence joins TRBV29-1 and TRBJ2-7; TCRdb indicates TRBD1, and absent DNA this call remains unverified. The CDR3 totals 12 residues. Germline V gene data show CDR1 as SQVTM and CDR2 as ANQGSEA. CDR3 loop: CSGQGERGEQYF.

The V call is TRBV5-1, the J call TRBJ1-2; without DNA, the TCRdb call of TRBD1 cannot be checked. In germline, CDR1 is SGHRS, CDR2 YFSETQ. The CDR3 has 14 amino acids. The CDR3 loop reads CASSLTGIDYGYTF.

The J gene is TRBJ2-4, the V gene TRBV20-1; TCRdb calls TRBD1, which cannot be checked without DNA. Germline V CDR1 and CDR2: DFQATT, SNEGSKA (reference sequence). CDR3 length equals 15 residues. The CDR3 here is CSASGSGRNKNIQYF.

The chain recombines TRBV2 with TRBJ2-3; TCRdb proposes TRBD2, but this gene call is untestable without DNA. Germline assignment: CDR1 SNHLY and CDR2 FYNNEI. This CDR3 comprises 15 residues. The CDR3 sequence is CASSALTSLPDTQYF.

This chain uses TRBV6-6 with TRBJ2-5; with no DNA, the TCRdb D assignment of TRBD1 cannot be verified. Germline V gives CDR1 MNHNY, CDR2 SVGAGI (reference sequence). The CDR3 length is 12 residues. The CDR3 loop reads CASTGGLETQYF.

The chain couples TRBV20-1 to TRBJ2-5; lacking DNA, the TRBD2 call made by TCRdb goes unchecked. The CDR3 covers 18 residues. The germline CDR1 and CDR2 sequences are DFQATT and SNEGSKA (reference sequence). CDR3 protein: CSARGGAGVPGYQETQYF.

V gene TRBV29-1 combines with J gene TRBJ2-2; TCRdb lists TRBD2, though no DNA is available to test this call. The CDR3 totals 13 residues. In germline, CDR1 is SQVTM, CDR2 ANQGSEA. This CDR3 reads CSVEKSWTGELFF.

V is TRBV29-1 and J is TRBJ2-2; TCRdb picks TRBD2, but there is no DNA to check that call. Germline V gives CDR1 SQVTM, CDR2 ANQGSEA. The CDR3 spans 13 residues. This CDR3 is CSVRALEAGELFF.

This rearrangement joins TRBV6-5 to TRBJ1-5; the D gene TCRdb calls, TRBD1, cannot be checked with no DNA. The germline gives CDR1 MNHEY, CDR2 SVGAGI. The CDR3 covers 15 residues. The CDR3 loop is CASSQTGGDDQPQHF.

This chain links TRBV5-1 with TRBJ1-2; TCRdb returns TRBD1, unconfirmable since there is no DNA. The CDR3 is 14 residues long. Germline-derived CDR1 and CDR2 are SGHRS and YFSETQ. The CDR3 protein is CASSPTTGNYGYTF. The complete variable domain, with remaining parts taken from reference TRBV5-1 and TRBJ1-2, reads KAGVTQTPRYLIKTRGQQVTLSCSPISGHRSVSWYQQTPGQGLQFLFEYFSETQRNKGNFPGRFSGRQFSNSRSEMNVSTLELGDSALYLCASSPTTGNYGYTFGSGTRLTVV.

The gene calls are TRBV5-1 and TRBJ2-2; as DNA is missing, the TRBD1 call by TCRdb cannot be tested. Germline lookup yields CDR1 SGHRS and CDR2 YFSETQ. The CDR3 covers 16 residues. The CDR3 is CASSLESTGKTGELFF. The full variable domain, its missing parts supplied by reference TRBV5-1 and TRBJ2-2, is KAGVTQTPRYLIKTRGQQVTLSCSPISGHRSVSWYQQTPGQGLQFLFEYFSETQRNKGNFPGRFSGRQFSNSRSEMNVSTLELGDSALYLCASSLESTGKTGELFFGEGSRLTVL.

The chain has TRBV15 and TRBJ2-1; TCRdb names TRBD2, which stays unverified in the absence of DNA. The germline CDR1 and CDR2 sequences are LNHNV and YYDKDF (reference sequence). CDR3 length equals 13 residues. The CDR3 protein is CATRTSGRREQFF.

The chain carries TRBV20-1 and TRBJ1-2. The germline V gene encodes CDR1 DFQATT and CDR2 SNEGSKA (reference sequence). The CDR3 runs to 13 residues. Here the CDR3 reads CSALARGNYGYTF.

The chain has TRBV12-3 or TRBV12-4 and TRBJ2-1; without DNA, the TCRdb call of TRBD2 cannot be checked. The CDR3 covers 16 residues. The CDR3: CASSQGGGRLYNEQFF.

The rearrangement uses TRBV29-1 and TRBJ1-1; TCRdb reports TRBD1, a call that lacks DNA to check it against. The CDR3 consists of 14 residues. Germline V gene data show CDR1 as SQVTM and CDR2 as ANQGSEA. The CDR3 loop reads CSVQITGGRTEAFF. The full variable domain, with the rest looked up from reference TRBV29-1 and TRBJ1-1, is SAVISQKPSRDICQRGTSLTIQCQVDSQVTMMFWYRQQPGQSLTLIATANQGSEATYESGFVIDKFPISRPNLTFSTLTVSNMSPEDSSIYLCSVQITGGRTEAFFGQGTRLTVV.

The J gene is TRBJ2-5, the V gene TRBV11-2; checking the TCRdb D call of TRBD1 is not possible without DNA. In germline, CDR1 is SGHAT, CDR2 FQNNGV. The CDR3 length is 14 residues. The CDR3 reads CASSQTGKSETQYF.

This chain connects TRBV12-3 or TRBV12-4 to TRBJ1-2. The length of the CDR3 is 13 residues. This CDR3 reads CASSPIGLGGYTF.

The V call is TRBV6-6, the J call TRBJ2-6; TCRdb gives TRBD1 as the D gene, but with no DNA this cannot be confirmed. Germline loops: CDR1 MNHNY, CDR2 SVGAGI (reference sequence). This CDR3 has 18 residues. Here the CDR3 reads CASSPRGESRSGANVLTF.

The CDR3 spells CASQDTLNTEAFF. This sequence joins TRBV28 and TRBJ1-1. Germline CDR1 is MDHEN and CDR2 is SYDVKM. The CDR3 sequence is 13 residues long. The full variable domain, completed using reference TRBV28 and TRBJ1-1, is DVKVTQSSRYLVKRTGEKVFLECVQDMDHENMFWYRQDPGLGLRLIYFSYDVKMKEKGDIPEGYSVSREKKERFSLILESASTNQTSMYLCASQDTLNTEAFFGQGTRLTVV.

This chain's CDR3 is CSVRERNIQYF. The chain couples TRBV29-1 to TRBJ2-4; lacking DNA, the TRBD2 call made by TCRdb goes unchecked. This CDR3 region has 11 residues. Germline CDR1 and CDR2: SQVTM and ANQGSEA.

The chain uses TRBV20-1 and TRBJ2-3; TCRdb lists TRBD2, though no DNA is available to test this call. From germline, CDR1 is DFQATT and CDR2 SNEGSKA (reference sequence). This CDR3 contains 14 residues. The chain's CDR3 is CSARAMSGRVAQYF.

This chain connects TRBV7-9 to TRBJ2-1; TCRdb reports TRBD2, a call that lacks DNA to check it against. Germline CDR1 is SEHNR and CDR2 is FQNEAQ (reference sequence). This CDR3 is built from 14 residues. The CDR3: CATALWDFNNEQFF.

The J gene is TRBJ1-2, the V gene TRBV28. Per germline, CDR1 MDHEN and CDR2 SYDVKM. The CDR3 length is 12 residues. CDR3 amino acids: CASSEDVYGYTF.

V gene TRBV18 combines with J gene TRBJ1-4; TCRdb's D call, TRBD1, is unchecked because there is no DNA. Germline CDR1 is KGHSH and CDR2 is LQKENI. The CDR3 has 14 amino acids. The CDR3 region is CASSPNSGDEKLFF.

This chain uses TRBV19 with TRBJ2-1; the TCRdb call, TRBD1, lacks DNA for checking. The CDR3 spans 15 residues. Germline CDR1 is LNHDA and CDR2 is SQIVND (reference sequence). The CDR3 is CASNPGMGSYNEQFF.

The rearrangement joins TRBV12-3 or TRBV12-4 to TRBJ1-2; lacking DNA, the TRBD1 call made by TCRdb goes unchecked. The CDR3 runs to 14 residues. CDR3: CASTGVGGVYGYTF.

CDR3 sequence reads: CASRWAGELFF. The V call is TRBV6-2 or TRBV6-3, the J call TRBJ2-2. Germline V gene data show CDR1 as MNHEY and CDR2 as SVGEGT. This CDR3 spans 11 amino acids.